Listed below are T cell receptor beta chains from one sample, sequenced in a study of graft-versus-host responses after intestinal transplantation. Libraries were prepared by immunoSEQ multiplex PCR; TCRdb keeps only in-frame clonotypes and omits some of them. Of 85,000 to 90,000 clones in the sample, about nine tenths were seen once. Their recognized antigens are unknown. The specimen was unstimulated CD4+ T cells sorted from spleen or lymph node cells, collected before intestinal transplant. These receptors all come from a human donor who received an intestinal transplant. CDR3s include the opening cysteine and the closing phenylalanine or tryptophan. The D gene is left open where the match is weak.

CDR3 protein	CDR3 DNA	V gene	J gene	D gene
CASSYRSSYNSPLHF	TGTGCCAGCAGTTACAGGAGCTCCTATAATTCACCCCTCCACTTT	TRBV6-5	TRBJ1-6	NA
CASSSGPRPQHF	TGTGCCAGCAGCTCAGGGCCTCGGCCCCAGCATTTT	TRBV7-9	TRBJ1-5	NA
CAWSAGASYTIYF	TGTGCCTGGAGTGCGGGGGCGAGTTACACCATATATTTT	TRBV30	TRBJ1-3	NA
CASSLEQGYGYTF	TGCGCCAGCAGCTTGGAACAGGGCTATGGCTACACCTTC	TRBV5-1	TRBJ1-2	NA
CASSPGLARSYEQYF	TGTGCCAGCAGCCCCGGACTAGCGCGCTCCTACGAGCAGTACTTC	TRBV7-3	TRBJ2-7	TRBD2
CASSLQEDSPLHF	TGTGCCAGCTCACTCCAGGAAGATTCACCCCTCCACTTT	TRBV18	TRBJ1-6	NA
CASSPRTNEKLFF	TGTGCCAGCTCACCACGAACTAATGAAAAACTGTTTTTT	TRBV18	TRBJ1-4	NA
CASSPIGGTGPYNEQFF	TGTGCCAGCAGCCCTATTGGCGGGACAGGGCCTTACAATGAGCAGTTCTTC	TRBV27	TRBJ2-1	TRBD1
CASSGGLAGGPFYNEQFF	TGCGCCAGCAGTGGGGGACTAGCGGGAGGGCCTTTCTACAATGAGCAGTTCTTC	TRBV5-1	TRBJ2-1	TRBD2
CASSSRVVWDRVNEQFF	TGCGCCAGCAGCTCCCGGGTCGTGTGGGACAGGGTCAATGAGCAGTTCTTC	TRBV5-1	TRBJ2-1	TRBD1
CASSEDRYNEQFF	TGTGCCAGCAGTGAGGACAGGTACAATGAGCAGTTCTTC	TRBV2	TRBJ2-1	TRBD1
CASTSAAYEQYF	TGTGCCAGCACTAGCGCGGCCTACGAGCAGTACTTC	TRBV28	TRBJ2-7	NA
CASSIDKGRGDTQYF	TGTGCCAGTAGTATAGATAAGGGGCGCGGAGATACGCAGTATTTT	TRBV19	TRBJ2-3	NA
CAISGNRIEDQPQHF	TGTGCCATCAGTGGAAACCGGATCGAGGATCAGCCCCAGCATTTT	TRBV10-3	TRBJ1-5	NA
CASALAGISYNEQFF	TGTGCCAGCGCACTAGCGGGCATATCCTACAATGAGCAGTTCTTC	TRBV19	TRBJ2-1	TRBD2